The entry below gives a single T cell receptor beta chain sequence along with its context. While infection was still active, Seattle patients were enrolled and then followed longitudinally. This sample stems from a study of blood T cell repertoires in COVID-19. On the study more broadly: Nucleic acid was either cDNA or gDNA, and it came from T cells, B-cell-depleted T cells, or PBMCs.

TCRdb's copy holds only in-frame clones and misses some; the assay was immunoSEQ multiplex PCR. The sample shows over 55,000 clones, roughly 80% of them seen only once. The clonotype was recovered from a man aged 50-59 years with COVID-19, enrolled during active disease. Sequences were obtained from peripheral blood.

The DNA of the CDR3 is TGTGCCAGCAACCGGGAGAACTCCTACAATGAGCAGTTCTTC. Translated: CASNRENSYNEQFF. The rearrangement uses TRBV9 and TRBJ2-1; D is possibly TRBD2 (6 bases). CDR3 length: 14 residues. CDR1 is SGDLS and CDR2 is YYNGEE in the germline V gene. V was trimmed by 6 bases and J by 0 bases, leaving 10 bases between them. The entire variable domain, with the rest obtained from reference TRBV9 and TRBJ2-1, is as follows: DSGVTQTPKHLITATGQRVTLRCSPRSGDLSVYWYQQSLDQGLQFLIQYYNGEERAKGNILERFSAQQFPDLHSELNLSSLELGDSALYFCASNRENSYNEQFFGPGTRLTVL.